The TCR beta chain described here comes from a study of T cell changes during pregnancy in multiple sclerosis. The germline V and J ends were trimmed by 6 bases and 4 bases, with 12 bases remaining between them. Germline values: CDR1 SGHAT, CDR2 FQNNGV. The CDR3 covers 13 residues. Concerning this clone itself: The sample holds other DNA sequences that translate to the same CDR3.

Method: immunoSEQ multiplex PCR; TCRdb's copy keeps in-frame clones and lacks some. The sample lists approximately 50,000 clones, about 90% occurring once. Sequenced material: CD8+ T cells from peripheral blood mononuclear cells, taken after pregnancy. The source of this sequence is a female donor with multiple sclerosis, enrolled in a pregnancy study. V is TRBV11-2 and J is TRBJ2-5; tentative D call: TRBD2 (6 bases). The CDR3 DNA sequence: TGTGCCAGCAGTCTCGGGGGAGGAGAGACCCAGTACTTC. It specifies CASSLGGGETQYF.